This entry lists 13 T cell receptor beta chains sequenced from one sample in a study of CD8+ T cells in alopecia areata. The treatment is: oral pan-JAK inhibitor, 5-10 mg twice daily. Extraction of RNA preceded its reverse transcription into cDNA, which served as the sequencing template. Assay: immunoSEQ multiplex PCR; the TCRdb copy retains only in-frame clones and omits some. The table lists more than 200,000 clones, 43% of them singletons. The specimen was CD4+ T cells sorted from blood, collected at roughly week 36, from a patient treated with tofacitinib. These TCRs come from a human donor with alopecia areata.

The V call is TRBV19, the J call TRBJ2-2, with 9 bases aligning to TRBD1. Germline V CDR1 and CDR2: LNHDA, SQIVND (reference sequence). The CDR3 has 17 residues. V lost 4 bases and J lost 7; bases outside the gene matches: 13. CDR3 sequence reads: CASSKLAPDRGIGELFF. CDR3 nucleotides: TGTGCCAGTAGTAAGCTGGCCCCCGACAGGGGGATCGGGGAGCTGTTTTTT.

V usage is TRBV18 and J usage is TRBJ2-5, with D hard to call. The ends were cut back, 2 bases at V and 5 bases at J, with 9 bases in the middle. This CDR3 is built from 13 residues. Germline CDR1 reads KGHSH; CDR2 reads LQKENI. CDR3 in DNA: TGTGCCAGCTCACCAGGGTATCATGAGACCCAGTACTTC. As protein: CASSPGYHETQYF.

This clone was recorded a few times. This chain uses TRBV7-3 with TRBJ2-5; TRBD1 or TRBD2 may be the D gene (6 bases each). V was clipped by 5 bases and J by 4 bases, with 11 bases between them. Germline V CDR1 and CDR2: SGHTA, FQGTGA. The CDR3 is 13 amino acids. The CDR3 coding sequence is TGTGCCAGCAGCCTTGGGGGGCCAGAGACCCAGTACTTC. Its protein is CASSLGGPETQYF.

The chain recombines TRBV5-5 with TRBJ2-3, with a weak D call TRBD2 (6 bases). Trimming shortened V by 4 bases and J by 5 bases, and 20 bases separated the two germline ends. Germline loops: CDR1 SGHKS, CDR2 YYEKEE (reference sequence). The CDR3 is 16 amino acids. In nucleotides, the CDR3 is TGTGCCAGCAGCCTCCTGCCTGGCGGGGTGGGAGATACGCAGTATTTT. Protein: CASSLLPGGVGDTQYF. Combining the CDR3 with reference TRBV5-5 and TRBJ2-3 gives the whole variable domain DAGVTQSPTHLIKTRGQQVTLRCSPISGHKSVSWYQQVLGQGPQFIFQYYEKEERGRGNFPDRFSARQFPNYSSELNVNALLLGDSALYLCASSLLPGGVGDTQYFGPGTRLTVL.

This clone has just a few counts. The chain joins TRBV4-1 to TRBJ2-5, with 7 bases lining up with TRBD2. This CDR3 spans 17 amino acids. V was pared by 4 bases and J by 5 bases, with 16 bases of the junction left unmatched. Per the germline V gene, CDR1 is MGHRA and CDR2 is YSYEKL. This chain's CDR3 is CASSPGGGRVRYETQYF. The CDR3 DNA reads TGCGCCAGCAGCCCGGGGGGTGGTAGGGTGAGGTACGAGACCCAGTACTTC.

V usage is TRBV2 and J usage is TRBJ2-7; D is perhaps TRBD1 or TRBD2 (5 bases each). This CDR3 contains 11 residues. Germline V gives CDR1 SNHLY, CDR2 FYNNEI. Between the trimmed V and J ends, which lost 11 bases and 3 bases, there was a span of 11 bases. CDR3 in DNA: TGTGCCGGACTCAGGGACTACGAGCAGTACTTC. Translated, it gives CAGLRDYEQYF.

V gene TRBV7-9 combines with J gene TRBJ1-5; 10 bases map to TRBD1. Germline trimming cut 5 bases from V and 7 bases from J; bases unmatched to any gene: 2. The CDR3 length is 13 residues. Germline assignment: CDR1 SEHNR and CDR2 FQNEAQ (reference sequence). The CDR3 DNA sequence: TGTGCCAGCAGCGGGACAGGGGACCAGCCCCAGCATTTT. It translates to CASSGTGDQPQHF.

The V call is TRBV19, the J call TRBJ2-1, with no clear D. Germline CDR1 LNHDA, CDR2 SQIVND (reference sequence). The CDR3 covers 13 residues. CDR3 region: CATGRGEDNEQFF. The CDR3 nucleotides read TGTGCGACGGGTCGTGGCGAGGACAATGAGCAGTTCTTC.

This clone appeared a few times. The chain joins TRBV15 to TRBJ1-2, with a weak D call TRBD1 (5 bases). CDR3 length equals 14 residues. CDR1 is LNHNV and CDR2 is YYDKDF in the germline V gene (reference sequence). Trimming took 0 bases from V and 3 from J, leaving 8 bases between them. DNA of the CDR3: TGTGCCACCAGCAGAGATCGGGGGTACTATGGCTACACCTTC. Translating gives CATSRDRGYYGYTF. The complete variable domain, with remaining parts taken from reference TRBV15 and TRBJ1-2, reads DAMVIQNPRYQVTQFGKPVTLSCSQTLNHNVMYWYQQKSSQAPKLLFHYYDKDFNNEADTPDNFQSRRPNTSFCFLDIRSPGLGDTAMYLCATSRDRGYYGYTFGSGTRLTVV.

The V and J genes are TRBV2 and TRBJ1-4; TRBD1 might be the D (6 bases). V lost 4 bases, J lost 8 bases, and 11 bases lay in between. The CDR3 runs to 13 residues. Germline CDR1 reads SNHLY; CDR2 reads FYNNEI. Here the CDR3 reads CASSGDMGEKLFF. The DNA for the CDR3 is TGTGCCAGCAGTGGGGACATGGGGGAAAAACTGTTTTTT. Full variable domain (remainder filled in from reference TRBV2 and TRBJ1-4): EPEVTQTPSHQVTQMGQEVILRCVPISNHLYFYWYRQILGQKVEFLVSFYNNEISEKSEIFDDQFSVERPDGSNFTLKIRSTKLEDSAMYFCASSGDMGEKLFFGSGTQLSVL.

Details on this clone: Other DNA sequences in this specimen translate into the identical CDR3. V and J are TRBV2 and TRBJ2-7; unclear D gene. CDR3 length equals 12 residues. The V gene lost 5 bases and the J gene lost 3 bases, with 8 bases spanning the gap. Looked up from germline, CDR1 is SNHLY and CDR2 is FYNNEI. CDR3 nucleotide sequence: TGTGCCAGCAGTCGTCAGAGCTACGAGCAGTACTTC. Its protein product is CASSRQSYEQYF. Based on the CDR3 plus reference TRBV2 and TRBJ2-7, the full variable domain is EPEVTQTPSHQVTQMGQEVILRCVPISNHLYFYWYRQILGQKVEFLVSFYNNEISEKSEIFDDQFSVERPDGSNFTLKIRSTKLEDSAMYFCASSRQSYEQYFGPGTRLTVT.

The CDR3 loop reads CASSSQRSVSTDTQYF. The CDR3 nucleotides read TGTGCCAGCAGTTCACAAAGGAGCGTTAGCACAGATACGCAGTATTTT. V is TRBV28 and J is TRBJ2-3; D not certain. The germline V gene encodes CDR1 MDHEN and CDR2 SYDVKM. CDR3 size: 16 residues. Trimming shortened V by 4 bases and J by 0 bases, and 14 bases separated the two germline ends.

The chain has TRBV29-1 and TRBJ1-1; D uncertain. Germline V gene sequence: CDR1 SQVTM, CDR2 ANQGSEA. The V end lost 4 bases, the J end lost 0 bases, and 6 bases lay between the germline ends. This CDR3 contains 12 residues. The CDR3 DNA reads TGCAGCGTTGCAGACGTGAACACTGAAGCTTTCTTT. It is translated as CSVADVNTEAFF.